The source of this T cell receptor beta chain is a study of multiple sclerosis patients with progressive multifocal leukoencephalopathy (dated by TCRdb to about 2019). The study in broad terms: The study examined peripheral T and B cells of MS patients who developed PML (4 under natalizumab, 1 after alemtuzumab) and treated patients who did not. From before therapy, through 6 and 12 months, up to PML onset, two natalizumab-treated patients who later developed PML were tracked longitudinally. The goal was to find JC virus-specific or public T-cell expansions that arose at the time of PML onset. What the work shows at the level of the full study, not this receptor alone: TRB clones above 0.5% frequency appeared only in PML patients, but expanded clones at PML onset were already present before and during natalizumab therapy. At the time PML developed, no common TRBV or TRBJ gene usage or preferential TRBV-TRBJ pairings were detected. Lower normalized Shannon entropy suggested less diverse TRB repertoires in most PML patients, whereas the natalizumab-treated controls showed values near 1. Analysis was restricted to peripheral blood, although for natalizumab-associated PML, cerebrospinal fluid or brain lymphocytes might be more informative. With only a small, descriptive cohort, it remained unclear whether the findings reflect JC virus infection or general immunocompromise.

CDR3 length: 17 amino acids, cysteine to phenylalanine. The retained sequence is limited to the CDR3, 51 bases, with the frame set at the first base. Sample time point, as interpreted from the label and publication: time of PML onset. This specimen's treatment or condition label, per the study, means: on natalizumab therapy at sampling. PML was diagnosed from clinical and MRI findings and confirmed by detection of JC virus DNA in cerebrospinal fluid. In the natalizumab-treated patients, PML developed after between 16 and 56 months of natalizumab therapy. Every listed patient had received interferon beta before, and every PML patient was female. At the time of PML onset, T3 blood samples were collected. Ficoll-Hypaque density gradient centrifugation was used to isolate peripheral blood mononuclear cells. Regarding this clone: There is no known antigen for this receptor. No base qualities exist here, and no much larger clone lies one base off it.

Amplification of TRB CDR3 regions from genomic DNA was performed at survey-level depth using the immunoSEQ two-step multiplex PCR. Each PCR was spiked with synthetic inline TR CDR3 controls spanning all V-J pairings to estimate template counts and remove amplification bias. Reads were processed so that amplification and sequencing bias were reduced, and quantification was performed against synthetic TR CDR3 analogs. The paper's data handling went like this. Raw data were processed in ImmunoSEQ Analyzer, with out-of-frame sequences and CDR3s containing stop codons removed, and genes were named according to IMGT nomenclature. Normalized Shannon entropy, defined as 1 minus Pielou's evenness, was used to summarize repertoire diversity. TRB sequences were treated as identical only when sharing V gene, J gene and CDR3. Public PML clonotypes were defined as CDR3s shared by two or more PML-onset samples but absent from earlier samples, from controls, and from public databases. Skylign with the observed count method was used to analyze CDR3 amino acid composition at each position. TCRdb took over this immuneACCESS table, retaining in-frame rearrangements with V and J assigned. Such tables are incomplete; in checked studies, under half of the missing clones stem from an unresolved V gene, and the remainder is unexplained. The V and J calls and clone size were taken over from that table, and D and trimming were inferred from the DNA. In all, the sample holds tens of thousands of clones, and about 88% of those were seen once. More than 3% of the sample comes from the top ten.

The origin of this receptor is a human donor with progressive multifocal leukoencephalopathy. This sequence uses TRBV12-2 and TRBJ1-5. TRBV12-2 is deemed a pseudogene. The source material was PBMCs, sampled from a patient treated with natalizumab. Here is the DNA: TGTGCAAGTCCCTCCGGATGGACTCCCCGGAAGGTTCAGCCCCAGCATTTT. Its coded protein is CASPSGWTPRKVQPQHF.